Detailed here is one TCR beta chain. No antigen is known for it. PCR used 60 Vbeta primers and 13 Jbeta primers. The table came from immunoSEQ multiplex PCR; TCRdb's copy has only in-frame clones and leaves some out. The sample consists of roughly 150,000 clones, about 70% of them appearing once. This record belongs to a study of cytomegalovirus exposure and HLA in healthy donors. Between the trimmed V and J ends, which lost 5 bases and 1 base, there was a span of 8 bases. The CDR3 loop spans 13 amino acids. Per germline, CDR1 MRHNA and CDR2 SNTAGT. Study-level findings and limits: A later analysis by the authors found several of the most significant clusters apparently linked to common viral pathogens. Some highly shared sequence variants likely arose as a pipeline artifact.

Sequencing was carried out using PBMCs. The J gene is TRBJ1-1, the V gene TRBV6-4, with no clear D. The source of this sequence is a man younger than 40 in good health and CMV-seropositive. CDR3 amino acids: CASSSRQNTEAFF. The DNA of the CDR3 is TGTGCCAGCAGTTCGAGACAGAACACTGAAGCTTTCTTT.